This T cell receptor (beta chain) was sequenced in a study of blood T cell repertoires in COVID-19. Study-wide background: Spain, Italy and the United States supplied samples that represented acute and convalescent COVID-19. The analysed material was cDNA or gDNA that came from T cells, B-cell-depleted T cells, or PBMCs.

The CDR3 extends over 15 amino acids. Looked up from germline, CDR1 is SGHRS and CDR2 is YFSETQ. The junction had 9 bases not matched to a gene; V was cut back by 4 bases and J by 5 bases. Authors' analysis steps: How many nucleated cells were present was estimated from reference gene primer amplification. Measured with immunoSEQ multiplex PCR; TCRdb has only the in-frame clones, and not every one. V, J and clone size were drawn from that table, and D and trimming were deduced from the DNA. Here the sample spans 400,000 to 450,000 clones, approximately 90% being singletons. Seattle researchers signed up patients amid active infection and tracked them longitudinally.

Input material: peripheral blood. The J gene is TRBJ2-7, the V gene TRBV5-1, with 10 positions matching TRBD1. This TCR derives from a woman aged 35 to 49 with COVID-19, enrolled during active disease. This CDR3 is CASSQGGQGTDEQYF. The DNA for the CDR3 is TGCGCCAGCAGCCAGGGGGGACAGGGGACGGACGAGCAGTACTTC.